The clone carrying this TCR beta chain was seen repeatedly, ten times or more. This CDR3 spans 15 amino acids. After removal of 1 base from V and 3 bases from J, the junction contained 0 bases not matched to a gene. Germline CDR1 reads LGHNA; CDR2 reads YSLEER. The data belong to a study of blood T cell repertoires in COVID-19. Study information: T cells, B-cell-depleted T cells, or PBMCs provided the cDNA or gDNA that served as material.

Only in-frame clones appear in the TCRdb table, and some are missing; sequencing was by immunoSEQ multiplex PCR. This table holds 300,000 to 400,000 clones, approximately 88% found once. V usage is TRBV4-3 and J usage is TRBJ2-1; 10 bases agree with TRBD1. Sequenced: peripheral blood. The sequence was collected from a man aged 30 to 39 with COVID-19, enrolled during active disease. As DNA, the CDR3 is TGCGCCAGCAGCCAAGGGACAGGGGGCTACAATGAGCAGTTCTTC. Its translation: CASSQGTGGYNEQFF.